The next 8 T cell receptor beta chains were all read from a single sample in a study of T cells in Graves' hyperthyroidism and ophthalmopathy. Researchers amplified the TCR beta CDR3 regions from RNA transcripts. HTBI primers were employed in a first-round RT-PCR of the TCR CDR3. TCRdb reprocessed the multiplex PCR reads with MiXCR, giving one entry per CDR3 protein. Of about 400,000 distinct CDR3 sequences in the sample, more than 13% are singletons; the top ten hold 30% to 35%. Sequenced sample: blood. The receptor set was obtained from a woman in her 30s with Graves' hyperthyroidism.

This clonotype occurred a few times. The chain is built from TRBV20-1 and TRBJ1-5; D is undetermined. The length of the CDR3 is 15 residues. Germline CDR1 reads DFQATT; CDR2 reads SNEGSKA (reference sequence). V was pared by 3 bases and J by 4 bases, with 16 bases between. The CDR3 DNA is TGCAGTGCTAGGGCCTCACAGACGCTTAATCAGCCCCAGCATTTT. Its translation: CSARASQTLNQPQHF.

This clonotype came up many times. This chain links TRBV12-3 or TRBV12-4 with TRBJ2-7; 9 bases line up with TRBD1. The trim removed 6 bases at V and 6 bases at J, leaving 9 bases unmatched. CDR3 length: 14 amino acids. CDR3 nucleotide sequence: TGTGCCAGCAGCCTCGGACAGGGGTTAGGCGAGCAGTACTTC. It specifies CASSLGQGLGEQYF.

This clonotype was detected ten times or more. The J gene is TRBJ2-1, the V gene TRBV24-1, with D perhaps matching TRBD1 or TRBD2 (5 bases each). Trimming took 7 bases from V and 6 from J, leaving 18 bases between them. The CDR3 sequence is 15 residues long. The germline gives CDR1 KGHDR, CDR2 SFDVKD. The CDR3 DNA sequence: TGTGCCACCAGCTCAGCGTGGGGGTCCACCAATGAGCAGTTCTTC. Encoded protein: CATSSAWGSTNEQFF.

V is TRBV11-2 and J is TRBJ2-1; perhaps TRBD2 as D (5 bases). With 5 bases removed from V and 7 bases from J, the gap between germline ends came to 15 bases. The CDR3 consists of 14 residues. CDR1 is SGHAT and CDR2 is FQNNGV in the germline V gene. In DNA form, the CDR3 reads TGTGCCAGCAGCCCTGCGGGTGTCGGGAATGAGCAGTTCTTC. Protein sequence: CASSPAGVGNEQFF.

This clonotype has at least ten counts. V usage is TRBV6-1 and J usage is TRBJ2-2; 11 bases match TRBD2. This CDR3 region has 19 residues. Germline lookup yields CDR1 MNHNS and CDR2 SASEGT. V lost 6 bases to trimming and J lost 0 bases; unmatched junction nucleotides: 12. The CDR3 DNA is TGTGCCAGCAGCTACGACTTGGGACTAGCGGTCGCGAACACCGGGGAGCTGTTTTTT. Amino acid sequence: CASSYDLGLAVANTGELFF.

Comments on this clonotype: A read error may account for a junction end that differs from germline. V usage is TRBV7-9 and J usage is TRBJ1-4; D unresolved. The germline V gene has CDR1 SEHNR and CDR2 FQNEAQ (reference sequence). The CDR3 contains 12 residues. CDR3 nucleotide sequence: TGTACCAGCAGCGACCCGAATGAAAAACTGTTTTTT. It translates to CTSSDPNEKLFF.

This clonotype was seen at least ten times. The CDR3 DNA reads TGTGCCACCAGTGATGCTCCTAGCGGGAGGCAGAACACCGGGGAGCTGTTTTTT. Translated: CATSDAPSGRQNTGELFF. V usage is TRBV24-1 and J usage is TRBJ2-2; the match to TRBD2 covers 11 bases. Trimming cost V 3 bases and J 1 base; bases outside gene matches: 6. CDR3 length: 18 residues. Germline CDR1 reads KGHDR; CDR2 reads SFDVKD.

This clonotype was seen many times. The rearrangement links TRBV28 to TRBJ2-7; TRBD2 matches at 7 bases. Germline CDR1 MDHEN, CDR2 SYDVKM. CDR3 size: 14 residues. V gave up 7 bases and J gave up 7 bases; unmatched junction bases: 13. CDR3 in amino acids: CASTPGGRALEQYF. In DNA form, the CDR3 reads TGTGCCAGCACCCCCGGGGGGAGGGCCTTGGAGCAGTACTTC.